This TCR beta chain was obtained from a study of breast tumors, draining lymph nodes, adjacent tissues. Study conclusions and caveats: Compared with basal-like, luminal-like tumors shared significantly more repertoire with nontumor tissue.

This clonotype has a count of ten or more. The antigen is not known. TCRdb ran MiXCR on the multiplex PCR reads and lists one entry per CDR3 protein. The sample lists about 89,000 distinct CDR3 sequences; approximately 30% were seen once. This CDR3 has 16 residues. The germline V gene has CDR1 SGHDN and CDR2 FVKESK. V was trimmed by 4 bases and J by 0 bases, leaving 13 bases between them. The lymph nodes were axillary draining lymph nodes from breast cancer patients. Sample: axillary lymph node tissue. This receptor was obtained from a female donor with breast cancer. Some clones in this sample may be carry-over from other donors' samples. The V call is TRBV14, the J call TRBJ1-3; perhaps TRBD1 as D (5 bases). The chain's CDR3 is CASSRQPLTSGNTIYF. In DNA, the CDR3 is TGTGCCAGCAGCCGACAGCCACTCACCTCTGGAAACACCATATATTTT.